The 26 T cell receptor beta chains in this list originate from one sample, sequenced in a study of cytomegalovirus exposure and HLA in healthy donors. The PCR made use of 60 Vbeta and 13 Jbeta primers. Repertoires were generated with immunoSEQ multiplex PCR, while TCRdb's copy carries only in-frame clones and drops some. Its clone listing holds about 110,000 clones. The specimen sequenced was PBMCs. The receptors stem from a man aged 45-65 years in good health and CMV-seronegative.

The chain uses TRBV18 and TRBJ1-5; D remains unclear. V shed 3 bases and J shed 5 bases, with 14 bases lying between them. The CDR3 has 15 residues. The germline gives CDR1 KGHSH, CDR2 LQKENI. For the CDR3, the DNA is TGTGCCAGCTCACCGGACTGGGGTTCCGATCAGCCCCAGCATTTT. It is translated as CASSPDWGSDQPQHF.

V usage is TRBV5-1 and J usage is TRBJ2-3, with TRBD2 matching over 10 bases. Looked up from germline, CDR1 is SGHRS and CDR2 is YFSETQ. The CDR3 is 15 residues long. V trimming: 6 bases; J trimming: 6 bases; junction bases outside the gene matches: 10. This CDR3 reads CASKALAGVSDTQYF. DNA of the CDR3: TGCGCCAGCAAAGCTCTAGCGGGGGTATCGGATACGCAGTATTTT.

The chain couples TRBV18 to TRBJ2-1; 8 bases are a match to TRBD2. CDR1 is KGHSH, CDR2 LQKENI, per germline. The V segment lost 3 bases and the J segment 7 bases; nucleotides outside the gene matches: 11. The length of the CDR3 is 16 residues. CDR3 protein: CASSPPSSGPGNEQFF. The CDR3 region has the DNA TGTGCCAGCTCACCCCCCTCTAGCGGGCCTGGTAATGAGCAGTTCTTC.

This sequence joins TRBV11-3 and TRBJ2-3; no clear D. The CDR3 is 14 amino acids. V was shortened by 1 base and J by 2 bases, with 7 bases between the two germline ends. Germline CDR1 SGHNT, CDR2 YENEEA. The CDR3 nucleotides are TGTGCCAGCAGCTTAGTGGCAGACACAGATACGCAGTATTTT. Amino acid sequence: CASSLVADTDTQYF.

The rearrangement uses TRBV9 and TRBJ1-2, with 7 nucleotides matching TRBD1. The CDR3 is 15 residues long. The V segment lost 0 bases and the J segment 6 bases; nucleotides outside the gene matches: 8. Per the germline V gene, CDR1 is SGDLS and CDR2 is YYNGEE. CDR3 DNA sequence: TGTGCCAGCAGCGTAGGAGTTCTAGGGGGCAATGGCTACACCTTC. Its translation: CASSVGVLGGNGYTF.

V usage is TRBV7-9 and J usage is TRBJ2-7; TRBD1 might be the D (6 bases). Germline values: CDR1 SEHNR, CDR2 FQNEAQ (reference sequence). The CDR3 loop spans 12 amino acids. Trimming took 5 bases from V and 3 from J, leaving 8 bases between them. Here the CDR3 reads CASSGQSYEQYF. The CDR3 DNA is TGTGCCAGCAGCGGACAGAGCTACGAGCAGTACTTC.

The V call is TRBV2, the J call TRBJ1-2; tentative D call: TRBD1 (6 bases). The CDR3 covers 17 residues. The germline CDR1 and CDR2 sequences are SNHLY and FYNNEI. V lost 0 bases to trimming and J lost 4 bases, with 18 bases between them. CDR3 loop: CASSEADHQGIGYGYTF. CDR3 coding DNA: TGTGCCAGCAGTGAAGCAGACCATCAGGGGATCGGCTATGGCTACACCTTC.

CDR3 sequence (DNA): TGTGCCAGCAGCTCGCTCCGACAGGGGGCCACCGGGGAGCTGTTTTTT. Residues: CASSSLRQGATGELFF. The chain carries TRBV11-2 and TRBJ2-2; 10 positions match TRBD1. Germline V gene lookup returns CDR1 SGHAT and CDR2 FQNNGV. V dropped 4 bases and J dropped 4; count of bases not matched to a gene: 6. The length of the CDR3 is 16 residues.

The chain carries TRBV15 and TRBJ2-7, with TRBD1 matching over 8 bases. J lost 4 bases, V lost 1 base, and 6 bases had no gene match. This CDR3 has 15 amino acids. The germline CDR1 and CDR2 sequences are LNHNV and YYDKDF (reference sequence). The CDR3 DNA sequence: TGTGCCACCAGCAGAGGTCGGACAGGGTTGTACGAGCAGTACTTC. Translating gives CATSRGRTGLYEQYF.

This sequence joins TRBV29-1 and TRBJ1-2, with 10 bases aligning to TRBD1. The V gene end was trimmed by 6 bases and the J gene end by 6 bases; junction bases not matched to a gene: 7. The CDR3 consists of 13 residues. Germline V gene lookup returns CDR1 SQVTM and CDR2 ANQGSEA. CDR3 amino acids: CSVLGQGFHGYTF. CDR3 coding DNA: TGCAGCGTCTTGGGACAGGGGTTTCATGGCTACACCTTC.

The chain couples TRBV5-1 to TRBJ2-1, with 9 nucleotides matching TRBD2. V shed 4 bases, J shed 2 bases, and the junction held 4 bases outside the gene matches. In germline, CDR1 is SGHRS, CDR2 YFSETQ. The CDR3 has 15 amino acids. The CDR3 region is CASSGASGAYNEQFF. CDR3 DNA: TGCGCCAGCAGCGGGGCTAGCGGGGCCTACAATGAGCAGTTCTTC.

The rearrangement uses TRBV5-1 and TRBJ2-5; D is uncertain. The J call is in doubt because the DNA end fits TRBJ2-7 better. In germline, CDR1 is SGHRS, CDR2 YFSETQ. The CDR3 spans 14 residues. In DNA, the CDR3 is TGCGCCAGCAGCTCCGACTCGAGCTCCTACGAGCAGTACTTC. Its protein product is CASSSDSSSYEQYF.

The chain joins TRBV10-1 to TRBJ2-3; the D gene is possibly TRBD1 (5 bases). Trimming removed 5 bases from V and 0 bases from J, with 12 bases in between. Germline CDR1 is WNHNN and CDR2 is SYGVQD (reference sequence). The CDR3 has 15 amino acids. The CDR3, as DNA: TGCGCCAGCAGTAATGGTGGGGCAAGCACAGATACGCAGTATTTT. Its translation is CASSNGGASTDTQYF.

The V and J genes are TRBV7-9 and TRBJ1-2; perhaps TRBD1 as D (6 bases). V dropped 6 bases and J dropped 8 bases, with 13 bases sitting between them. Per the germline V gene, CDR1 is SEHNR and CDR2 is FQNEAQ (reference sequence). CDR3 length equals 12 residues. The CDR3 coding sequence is TGTGCCAGCAGTAGAGAAGGGGGAGGCTACACCTTC. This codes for CASSREGGGYTF.

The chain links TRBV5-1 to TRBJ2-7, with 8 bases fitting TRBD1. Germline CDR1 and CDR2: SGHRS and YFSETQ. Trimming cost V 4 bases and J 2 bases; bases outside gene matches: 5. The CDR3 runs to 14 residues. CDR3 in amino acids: CASSRGQEAYEQYF. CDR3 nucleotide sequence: TGCGCCAGCAGCCGGGGACAGGAAGCCTACGAGCAGTACTTC.

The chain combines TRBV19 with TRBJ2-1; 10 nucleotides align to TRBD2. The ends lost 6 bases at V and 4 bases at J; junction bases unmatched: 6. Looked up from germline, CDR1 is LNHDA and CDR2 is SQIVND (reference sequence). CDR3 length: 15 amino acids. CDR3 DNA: TGTGCCAGTAGCCCTAGCGGGAGCTCGTACAATGAGCAGTTCTTC. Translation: CASSPSGSSYNEQFF.

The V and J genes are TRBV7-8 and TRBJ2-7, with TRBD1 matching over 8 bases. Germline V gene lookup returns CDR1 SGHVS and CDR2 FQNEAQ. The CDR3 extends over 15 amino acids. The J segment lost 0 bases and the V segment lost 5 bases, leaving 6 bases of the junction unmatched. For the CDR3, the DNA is TGTGCCAGCAGCCCCGGACAGGGTTTCTCCTACGAGCAGTACTTC. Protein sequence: CASSPGQGFSYEQYF.

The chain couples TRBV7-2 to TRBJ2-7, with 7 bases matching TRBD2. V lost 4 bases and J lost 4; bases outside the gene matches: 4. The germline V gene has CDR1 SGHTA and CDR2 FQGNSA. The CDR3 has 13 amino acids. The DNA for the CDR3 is TGTGCCAGCAGCTGGGGGGGTGCTTACGAGCAGTACTTC. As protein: CASSWGGAYEQYF.

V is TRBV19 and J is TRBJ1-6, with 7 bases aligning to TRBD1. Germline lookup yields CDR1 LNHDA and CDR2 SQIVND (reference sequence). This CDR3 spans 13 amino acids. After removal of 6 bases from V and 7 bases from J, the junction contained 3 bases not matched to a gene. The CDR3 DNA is TGTGCCAGTAGAACGACAGGGAATTCACCCCTCCACTTT. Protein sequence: CASRTTGNSPLHF.

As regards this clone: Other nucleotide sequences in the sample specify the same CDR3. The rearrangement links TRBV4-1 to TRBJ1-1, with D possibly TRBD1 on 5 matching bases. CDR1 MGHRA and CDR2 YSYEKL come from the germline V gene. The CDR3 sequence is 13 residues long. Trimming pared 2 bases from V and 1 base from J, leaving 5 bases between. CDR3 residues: CASSQRGNTEAFF. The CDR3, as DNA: TGCGCCAGCAGCCAAAGGGGGAACACTGAAGCTTTCTTT.

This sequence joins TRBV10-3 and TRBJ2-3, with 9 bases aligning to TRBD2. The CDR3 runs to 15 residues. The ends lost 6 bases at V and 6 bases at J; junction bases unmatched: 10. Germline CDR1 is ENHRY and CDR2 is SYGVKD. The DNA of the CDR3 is TGTGCCATCAGGCCTAGCGGGGCCCGTGGTGATACGCAGTATTTT. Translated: CAIRPSGARGDTQYF.

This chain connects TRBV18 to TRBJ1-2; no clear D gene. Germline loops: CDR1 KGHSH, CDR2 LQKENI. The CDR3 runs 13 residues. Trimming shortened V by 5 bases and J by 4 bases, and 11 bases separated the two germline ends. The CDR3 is CASSARDTYGYTF. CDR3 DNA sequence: TGTGCCAGCTCAGCGCGGGATACCTATGGCTACACCTTC.

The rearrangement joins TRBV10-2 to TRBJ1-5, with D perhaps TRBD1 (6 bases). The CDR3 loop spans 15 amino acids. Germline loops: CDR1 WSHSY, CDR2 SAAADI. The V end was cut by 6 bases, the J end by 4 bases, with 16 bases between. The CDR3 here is CASRGLGGPNQPQHF. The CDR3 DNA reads TGCGCCAGCAGGGGCCTGGGGGGGCCTAATCAGCCCCAGCATTTT.

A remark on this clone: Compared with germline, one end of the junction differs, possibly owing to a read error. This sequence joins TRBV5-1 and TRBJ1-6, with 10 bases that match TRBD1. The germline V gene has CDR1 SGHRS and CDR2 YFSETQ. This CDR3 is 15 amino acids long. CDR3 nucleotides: TGCGCCAGCAGCTCGGGACAGGGGAATAACTCACCCCTCCACTTT. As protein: CASSSGQGNNSPLHF.

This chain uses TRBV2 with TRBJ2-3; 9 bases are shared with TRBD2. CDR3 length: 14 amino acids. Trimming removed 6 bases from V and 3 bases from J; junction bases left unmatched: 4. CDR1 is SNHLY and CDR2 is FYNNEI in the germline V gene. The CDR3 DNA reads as TGTGCCAGCAGCGCGGGACTAGCAACAGATACGCAGTATTTT. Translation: CASSAGLATDTQYF.

CDR3 residues: CASSPVDIGTGYYGYTF. The CDR3 region has the DNA TGCGCCAGCAGCCCAGTTGACATCGGGACAGGGTACTATGGCTACACCTTC. The rearrangement joins TRBV5-1 to TRBJ1-2; 9 bases are shared with TRBD1. V trimming: 4 bases; J trimming: 3 bases; junction bases outside the gene matches: 13. Germline values: CDR1 SGHRS, CDR2 YFSETQ. The CDR3 sequence is 17 residues long.